The following is a T cell receptor beta chain sequence with its context. What it binds is not known. The data originate from a study of T cell responses to AZD1222 COVID-19 vaccine. Germline CDR1 SGHVS, CDR2 FQNEAQ. Trimming took 3 bases from V and 8 from J; bases not matched to a gene: 6. This CDR3 spans 14 amino acids. Profiling relied on immunoSEQ multiplex PCR, and the TCRdb table lists in-frame clones only, not all of them. Among 140,000 or so clones listed, nearly 90% were seen once. Whole-study findings and limits: Dominant CD4 TCR responses targeted spike regions 160-218 and 743-854.

The rearrangement links TRBV7-8 to TRBJ1-4, with TRBD1 identical over 7 bases. This receptor was identified in an adult who received the MenACWY meningococcal vaccine as a control. Sequences were derived from peripheral blood, sampled 28 days after the second dose of the MenACWY control vaccine. CDR3 sequence reads: CASSFRDSPEKLFF. CDR3 coding DNA: TGTGCCAGCAGCTTCAGGGACAGCCCCGAAAAACTGTTTTTT.